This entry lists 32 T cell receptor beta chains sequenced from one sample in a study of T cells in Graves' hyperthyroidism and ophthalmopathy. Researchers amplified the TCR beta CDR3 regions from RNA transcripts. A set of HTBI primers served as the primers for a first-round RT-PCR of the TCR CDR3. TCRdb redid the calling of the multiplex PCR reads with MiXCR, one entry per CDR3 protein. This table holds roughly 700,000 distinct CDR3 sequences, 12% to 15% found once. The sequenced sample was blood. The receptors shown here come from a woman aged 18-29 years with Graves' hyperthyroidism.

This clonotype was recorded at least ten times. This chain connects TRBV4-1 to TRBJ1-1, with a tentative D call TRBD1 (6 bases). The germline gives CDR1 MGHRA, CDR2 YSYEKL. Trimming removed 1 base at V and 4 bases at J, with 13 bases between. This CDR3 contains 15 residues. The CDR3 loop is CASSQGGGIPTEAFF. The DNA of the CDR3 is TGCGCCAGCAGCCAAGGAGGGGGGATCCCCACTGAAGCTTTCTTT.

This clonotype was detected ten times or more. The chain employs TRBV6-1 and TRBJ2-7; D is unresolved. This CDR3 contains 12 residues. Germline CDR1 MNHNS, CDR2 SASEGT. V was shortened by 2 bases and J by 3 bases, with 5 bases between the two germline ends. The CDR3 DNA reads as TGTGCCAGCAGTGAATCCCACTACGAGCAGTACTTC. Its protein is CASSESHYEQYF.

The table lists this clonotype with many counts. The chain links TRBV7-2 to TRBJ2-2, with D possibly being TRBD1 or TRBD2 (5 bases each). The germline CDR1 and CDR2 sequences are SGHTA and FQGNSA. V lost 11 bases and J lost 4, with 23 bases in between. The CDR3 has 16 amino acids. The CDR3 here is CAATGVEGFRTGELFF. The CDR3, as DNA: TGTGCCGCTACCGGTGTCGAGGGGTTCCGCACCGGGGAGCTGTTTTTT.

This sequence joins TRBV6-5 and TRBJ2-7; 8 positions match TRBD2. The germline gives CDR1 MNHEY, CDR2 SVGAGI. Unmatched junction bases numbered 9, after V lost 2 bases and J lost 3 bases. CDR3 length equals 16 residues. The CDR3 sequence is CASSYALAGLGYEQYF. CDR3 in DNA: TGTGCCAGCAGTTACGCCTTAGCGGGACTCGGCTACGAGCAGTACTTC.

The CDR3 loop reads CASSVAASNEQFF. CDR3 in DNA: TGTGCCAGTAGTGTGGCGGCGAGTAATGAGCAGTTCTTC. V is TRBV19 and J is TRBJ2-1, with D unresolved. Per the germline V gene, CDR1 is LNHDA and CDR2 is SQIVND (reference sequence). V was cut by 5 bases and J by 7 bases, with 12 bases left in between. The CDR3 covers 13 residues.

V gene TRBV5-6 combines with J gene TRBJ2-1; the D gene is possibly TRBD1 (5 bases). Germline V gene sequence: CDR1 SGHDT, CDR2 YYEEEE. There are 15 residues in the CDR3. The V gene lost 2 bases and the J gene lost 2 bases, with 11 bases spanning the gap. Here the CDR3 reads CASSFWQGTYNEQFF. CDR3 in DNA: TGTGCCAGCAGCTTTTGGCAGGGAACCTACAATGAGCAGTTCTTC.

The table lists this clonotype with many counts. As DNA, the CDR3 is TGTGCCAGCAGCCCCCTACCGAGAGGGAACGAGCAGTACTTC. Translation: CASSPLPRGNEQYF. The J gene is TRBJ2-7, the V gene TRBV27, with D maybe TRBD2 (5 bases). The V and J ends lost 6 bases and 5 bases respectively, with 17 bases between them. CDR1 MNHEY and CDR2 SMNVEV come from the germline V gene (reference sequence). The CDR3 is 14 residues long.

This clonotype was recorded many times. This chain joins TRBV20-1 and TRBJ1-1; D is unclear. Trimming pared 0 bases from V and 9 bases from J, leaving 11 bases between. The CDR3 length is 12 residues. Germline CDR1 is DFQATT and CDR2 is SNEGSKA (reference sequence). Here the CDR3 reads CSARESLPKAFF. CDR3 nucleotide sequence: TGCAGTGCTAGAGAGAGTTTGCCTAAAGCTTTCTTT.

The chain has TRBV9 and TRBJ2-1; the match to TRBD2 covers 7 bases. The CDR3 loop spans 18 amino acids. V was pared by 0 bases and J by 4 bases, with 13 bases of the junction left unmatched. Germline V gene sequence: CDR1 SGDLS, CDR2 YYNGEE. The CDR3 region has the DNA TGTGCCAGCAGCGTAGGGGTCAGGCCTAGCGGAGAATACAATGAGCAGTTCTTC. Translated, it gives CASSVGVRPSGEYNEQFF.

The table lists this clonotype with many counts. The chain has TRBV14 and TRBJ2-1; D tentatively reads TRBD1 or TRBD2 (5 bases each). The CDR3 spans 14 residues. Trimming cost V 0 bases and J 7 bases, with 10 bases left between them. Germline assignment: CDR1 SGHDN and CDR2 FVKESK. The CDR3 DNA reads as TGTGCCAGCAGCCAAGATCGGGACCTGAATGAGCAGTTCTTC. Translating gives CASSQDRDLNEQFF.

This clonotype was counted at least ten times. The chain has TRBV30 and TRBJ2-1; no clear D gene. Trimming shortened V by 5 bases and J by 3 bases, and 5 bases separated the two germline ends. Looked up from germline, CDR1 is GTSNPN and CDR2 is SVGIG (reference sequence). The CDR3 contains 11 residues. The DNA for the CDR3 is TGTGCCTGGGGAATCTACAATGAGCAGTTCTTC. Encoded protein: CAWGIYNEQFF.

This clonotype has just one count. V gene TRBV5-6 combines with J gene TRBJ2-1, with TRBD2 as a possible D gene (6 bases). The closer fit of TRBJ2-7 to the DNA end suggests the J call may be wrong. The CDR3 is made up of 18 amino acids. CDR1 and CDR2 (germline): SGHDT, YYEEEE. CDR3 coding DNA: TGTGCCAGCAGCAAGGTGGGGGGAGCCTCGTTTGTGGGGAATGAGCAGTACTTC. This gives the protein CASSKVGGASFVGNEQYF.

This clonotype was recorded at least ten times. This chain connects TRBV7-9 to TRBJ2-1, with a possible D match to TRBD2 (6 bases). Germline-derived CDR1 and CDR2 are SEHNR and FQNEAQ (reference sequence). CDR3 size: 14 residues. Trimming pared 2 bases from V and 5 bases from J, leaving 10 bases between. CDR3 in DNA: TGTGCCAGCAGCTTACCGGACTACCACAATGAGCAGTTCTTC. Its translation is CASSLPDYHNEQFF.

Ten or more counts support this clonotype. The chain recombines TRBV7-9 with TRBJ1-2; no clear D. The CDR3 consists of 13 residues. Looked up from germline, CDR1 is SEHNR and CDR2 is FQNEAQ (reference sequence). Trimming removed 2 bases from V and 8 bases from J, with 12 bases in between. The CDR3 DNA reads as TGTGCCAGCAGCTTAATGGATCCGGGCGGCTACACCTTC. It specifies CASSLMDPGGYTF.

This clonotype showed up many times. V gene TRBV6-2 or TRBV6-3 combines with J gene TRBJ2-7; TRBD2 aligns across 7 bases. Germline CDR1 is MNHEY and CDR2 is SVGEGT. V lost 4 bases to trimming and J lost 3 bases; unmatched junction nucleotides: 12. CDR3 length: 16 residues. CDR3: CASSSLARTSYYEQYF. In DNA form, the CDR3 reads TGTGCCAGCAGTTCACTAGCGCGCACTTCCTACTACGAGCAGTACTTC.

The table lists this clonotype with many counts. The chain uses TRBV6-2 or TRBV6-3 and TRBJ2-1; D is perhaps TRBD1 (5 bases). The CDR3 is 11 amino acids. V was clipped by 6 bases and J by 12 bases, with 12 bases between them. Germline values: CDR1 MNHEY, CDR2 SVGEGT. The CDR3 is CASSHQGRQFF. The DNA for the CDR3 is TGTGCCAGCAGCCACCAGGGTAGGCAGTTCTTC.

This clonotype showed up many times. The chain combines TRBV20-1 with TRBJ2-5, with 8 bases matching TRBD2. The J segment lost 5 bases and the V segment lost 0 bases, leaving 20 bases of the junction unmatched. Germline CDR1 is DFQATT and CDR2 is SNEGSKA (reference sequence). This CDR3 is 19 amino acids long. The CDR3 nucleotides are TGCAGTGCTAGAGATTGGGCCGGGACTAGTGGCCGAGGAATCGAGACCCAGTACTTC. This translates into CSARDWAGTSGRGIETQYF.

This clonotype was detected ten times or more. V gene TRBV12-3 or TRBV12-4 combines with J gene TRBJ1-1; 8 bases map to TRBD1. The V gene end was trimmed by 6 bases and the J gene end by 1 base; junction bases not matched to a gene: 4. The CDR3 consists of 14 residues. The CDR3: CASRGTGWNTEAFF. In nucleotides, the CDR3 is TGTGCCAGCAGGGGGACAGGATGGAACACTGAAGCTTTCTTT.

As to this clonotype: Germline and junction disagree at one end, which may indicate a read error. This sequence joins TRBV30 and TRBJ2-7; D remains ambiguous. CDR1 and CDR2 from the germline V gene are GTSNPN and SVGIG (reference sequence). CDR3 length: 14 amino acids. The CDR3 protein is CAWSVRPTGSEQCF. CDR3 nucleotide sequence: TGTGCCTGGAGTGTACGACCTACCGGTTCCGAGCAGTGCTTC.

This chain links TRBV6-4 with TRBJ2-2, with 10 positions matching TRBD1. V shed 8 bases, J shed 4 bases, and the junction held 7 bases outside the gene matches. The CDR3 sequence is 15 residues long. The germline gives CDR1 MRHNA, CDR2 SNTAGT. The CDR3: CASGAGQGSTGELFF. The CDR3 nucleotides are TGTGCCAGCGGGGCGGGACAGGGGAGCACCGGGGAGCTGTTTTTT.

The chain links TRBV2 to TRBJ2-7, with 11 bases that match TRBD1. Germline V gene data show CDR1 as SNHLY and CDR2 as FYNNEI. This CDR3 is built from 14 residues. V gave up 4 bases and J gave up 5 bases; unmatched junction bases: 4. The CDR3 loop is CASSGGTGGDEQYF. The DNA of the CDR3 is TGTGCCAGCAGTGGGGGGACAGGGGGAGACGAGCAGTACTTC.

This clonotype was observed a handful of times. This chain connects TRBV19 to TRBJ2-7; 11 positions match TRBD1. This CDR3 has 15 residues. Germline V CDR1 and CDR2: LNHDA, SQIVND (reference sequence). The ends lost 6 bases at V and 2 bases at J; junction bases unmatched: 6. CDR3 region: CASRLQGQGAYEQYF. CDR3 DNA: TGTGCCAGTAGGCTACAGGGACAGGGGGCCTACGAGCAGTACTTC.

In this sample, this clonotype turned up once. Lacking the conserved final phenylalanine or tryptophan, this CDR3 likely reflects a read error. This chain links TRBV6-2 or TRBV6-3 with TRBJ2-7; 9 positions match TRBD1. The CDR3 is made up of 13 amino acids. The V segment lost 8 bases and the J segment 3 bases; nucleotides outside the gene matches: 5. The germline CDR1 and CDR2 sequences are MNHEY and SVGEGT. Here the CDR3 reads CASGTGPLYEQYS. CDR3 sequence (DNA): TGTGCCAGCGGGACAGGGCCACTCTACGAGCAGTACTCC.

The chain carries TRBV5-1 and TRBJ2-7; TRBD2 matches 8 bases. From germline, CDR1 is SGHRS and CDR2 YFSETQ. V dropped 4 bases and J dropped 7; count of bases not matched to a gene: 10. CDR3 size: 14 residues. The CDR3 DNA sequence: TGCGCCAGCAGCGGCACGGCGGGAGGCCAGGAGCAGTACTTC. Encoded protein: CASSGTAGGQEQYF. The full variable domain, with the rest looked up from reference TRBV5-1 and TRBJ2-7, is KAGVTQTPRYLIKTRGQQVTLSCSPISGHRSVSWYQQTPGQGLQFLFEYFSETQRNKGNFPGRFSGRQFSNSRSEMNVSTLELGDSALYLCASSGTAGGQEQYFGPGTRLTVT.

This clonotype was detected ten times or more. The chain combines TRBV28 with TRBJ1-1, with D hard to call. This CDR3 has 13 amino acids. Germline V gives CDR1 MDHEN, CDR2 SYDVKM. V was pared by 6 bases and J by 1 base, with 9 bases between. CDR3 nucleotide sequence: TGTGCCAGCAGCTCCGATCCGAACACTGAAGCTTTCTTT. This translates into CASSSDPNTEAFF.

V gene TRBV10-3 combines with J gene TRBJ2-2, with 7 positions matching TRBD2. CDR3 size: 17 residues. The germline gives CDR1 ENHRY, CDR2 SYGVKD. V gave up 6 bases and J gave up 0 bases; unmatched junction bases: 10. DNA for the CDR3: TGTGCCATCAGAGCCCTACTAGCGCCCTCGAACACCGGGGAGCTGTTTTTT. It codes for CAIRALLAPSNTGELFF.

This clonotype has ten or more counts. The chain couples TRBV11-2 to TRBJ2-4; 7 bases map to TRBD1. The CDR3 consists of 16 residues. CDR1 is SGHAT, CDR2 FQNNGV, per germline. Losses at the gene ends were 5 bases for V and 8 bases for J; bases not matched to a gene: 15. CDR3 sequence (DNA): TGTGCCAGCAGCCCGACTTGGACAGGAGAAAACGACATTCAGTACTTC. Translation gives CASSPTWTGENDIQYF. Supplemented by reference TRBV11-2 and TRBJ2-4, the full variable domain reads EAGVAQSPRYKIIEKRQSVAFWCNPISGHATLYWYQQILGQGPKLLIQFQNNGVVDDSQLPKDRFSAERLKGVDSTLKIQPAKLEDSAVYLCASSPTWTGENDIQYFGAGTRLSVL.

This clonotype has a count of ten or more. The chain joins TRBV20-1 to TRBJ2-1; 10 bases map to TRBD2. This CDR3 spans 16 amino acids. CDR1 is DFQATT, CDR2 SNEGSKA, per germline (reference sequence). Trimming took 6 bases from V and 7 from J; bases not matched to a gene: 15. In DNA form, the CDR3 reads TGCAGTGCGCCCTACCCAGCGGGAGGGGTCTTAAATGAGCAGTTCTTC. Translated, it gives CSAPYPAGGVLNEQFF.

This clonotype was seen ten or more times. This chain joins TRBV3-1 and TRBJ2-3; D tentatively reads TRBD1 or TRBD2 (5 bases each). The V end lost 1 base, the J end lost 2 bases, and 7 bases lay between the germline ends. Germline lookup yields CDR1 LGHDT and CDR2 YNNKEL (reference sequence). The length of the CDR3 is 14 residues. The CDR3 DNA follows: TGTGCCAGCAGCCAAGCGGGGCTCACAGATACGCAGTATTTT. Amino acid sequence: CASSQAGLTDTQYF.

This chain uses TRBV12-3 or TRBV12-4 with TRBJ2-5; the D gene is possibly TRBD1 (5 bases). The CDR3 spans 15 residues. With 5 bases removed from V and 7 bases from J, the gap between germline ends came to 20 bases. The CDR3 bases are TGTGCCAGCAGTCCCCTTGGGGCAGGCGGTGGGACCCAGTACTTC. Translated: CASSPLGAGGGTQYF.

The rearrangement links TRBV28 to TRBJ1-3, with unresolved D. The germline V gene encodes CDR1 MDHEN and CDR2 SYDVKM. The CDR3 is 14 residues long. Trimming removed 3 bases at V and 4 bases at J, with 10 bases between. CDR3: CASSFLIRGNTIYF. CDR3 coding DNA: TGTGCCAGCAGTTTTTTGATCCGGGGAAACACCATATATTTT.

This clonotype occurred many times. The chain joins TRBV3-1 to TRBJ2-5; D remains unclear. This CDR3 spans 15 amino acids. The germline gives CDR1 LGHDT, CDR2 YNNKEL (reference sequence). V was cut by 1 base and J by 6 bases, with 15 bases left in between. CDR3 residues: CASSQGISIGQTQYF. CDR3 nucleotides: TGTGCCAGCAGCCAAGGTATTAGTATCGGCCAGACCCAGTACTTC.